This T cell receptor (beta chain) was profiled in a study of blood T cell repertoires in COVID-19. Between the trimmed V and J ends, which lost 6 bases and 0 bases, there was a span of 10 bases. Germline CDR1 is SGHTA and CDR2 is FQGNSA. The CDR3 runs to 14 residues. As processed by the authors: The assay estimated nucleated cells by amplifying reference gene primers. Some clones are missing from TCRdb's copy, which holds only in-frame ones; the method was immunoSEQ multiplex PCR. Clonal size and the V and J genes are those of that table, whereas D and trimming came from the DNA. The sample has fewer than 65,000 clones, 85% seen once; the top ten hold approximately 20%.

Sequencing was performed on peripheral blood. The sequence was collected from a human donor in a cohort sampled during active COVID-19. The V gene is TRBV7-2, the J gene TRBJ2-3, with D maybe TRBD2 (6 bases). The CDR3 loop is CASRSGFSTDTQYF. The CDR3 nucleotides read TGTGCCAGCAGGAGCGGGTTCAGCACAGATACGCAGTATTTT.